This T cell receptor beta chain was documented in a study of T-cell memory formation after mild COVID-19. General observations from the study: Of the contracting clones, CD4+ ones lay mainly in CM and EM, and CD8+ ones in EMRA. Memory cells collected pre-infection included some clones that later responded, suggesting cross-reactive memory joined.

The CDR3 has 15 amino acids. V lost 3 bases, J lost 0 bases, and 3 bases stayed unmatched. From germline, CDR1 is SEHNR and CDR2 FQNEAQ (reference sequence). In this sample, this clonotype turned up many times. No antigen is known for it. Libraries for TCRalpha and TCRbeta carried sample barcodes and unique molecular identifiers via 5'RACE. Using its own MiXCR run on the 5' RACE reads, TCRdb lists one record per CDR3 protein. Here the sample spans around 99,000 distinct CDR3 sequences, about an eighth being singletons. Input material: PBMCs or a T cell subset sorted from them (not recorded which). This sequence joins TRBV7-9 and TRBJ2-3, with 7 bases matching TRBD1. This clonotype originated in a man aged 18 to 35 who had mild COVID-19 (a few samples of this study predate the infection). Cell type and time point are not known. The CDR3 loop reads CASSLGTVSTDTQYF. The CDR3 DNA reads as TGTGCCAGCAGCTTGGGGACAGTCAGCACAGATACGCAGTATTTT.